The 14 T cell receptor beta chains given below trace back to one sample, sequenced in a study of graft-versus-host responses after intestinal transplantation. The data were produced by immunoSEQ multiplex PCR, yet TCRdb's version contains in-frame clones alone and is incomplete. Among under 150,000 clones listed, over 85% were seen once. No antigen is known for these receptors. Here the sequenced sample was unstimulated CD4+ T cells sorted from spleen or lymph node cells, taken before intestinal transplant. The origin of the receptors is a human donor who received an intestinal transplant.

The chain joins TRBV11-1 to TRBJ1-1; no firm D call. This CDR3 region has 16 residues. V was shortened by 5 bases and J by 1 base, with 17 bases between the two germline ends. Germline lookup yields CDR1 SGHAT and CDR2 FQDESV (reference sequence). The CDR3 spells CASSLQLYSTNTEAFF. The CDR3 bases are TGTGCCAGCAGCCTCCAGTTATACTCTACGAACACTGAAGCTTTCTTT.

The chain employs TRBV2 and TRBJ2-1; 8 nucleotides agree with TRBD1. The V segment lost 4 bases and the J segment 9 bases; nucleotides outside the gene matches: 5. In germline, CDR1 is SNHLY, CDR2 FYNNEI. The CDR3 spans 13 residues. The CDR3 loop reads CASSVQGASEQFF. CDR3 in DNA: TGTGCCAGCAGTGTCCAGGGGGCTAGTGAGCAGTTCTTC.

A few counts support this clone. This rearrangement joins TRBV9 to TRBJ1-1; TRBD1 matches at 12 bases. The V gene end was trimmed by 5 bases and the J gene end by 6 bases; junction bases not matched to a gene: 8. The CDR3 has 15 residues. Germline CDR1 reads SGDLS; CDR2 reads YYNGEE. CDR3 in amino acids: CASRRGTGGASEAFF. Written as DNA, the CDR3 is TGTGCCAGCAGGAGGGGGACAGGGGGCGCGTCTGAAGCTTTCTTT.

The rearrangement links TRBV7-8 to TRBJ1-1; unclear D gene. CDR1 is SGHVS, CDR2 FQNEAQ, per germline. The CDR3 loop spans 13 amino acids. The germline V and J ends were trimmed by 0 bases and 2 bases, with 4 bases remaining between them. The CDR3 DNA follows: TGTGCCAGCAGCTTAGCGCGAAACACTGAAGCTTTCTTT. It specifies CASSLARNTEAFF.

This sequence joins TRBV11-3 and TRBJ2-2; weak D call: TRBD1 (5 bases). The germline gives CDR1 SGHNT, CDR2 YENEEA. The CDR3 is 15 amino acids. Trimming stripped 4 bases from V and 0 bases from J, with 9 bases between. The chain's CDR3 is CASSWQGSNTGELFF. The CDR3 DNA is TGTGCCAGCAGCTGGCAGGGCTCGAACACCGGGGAGCTGTTTTTT.

V gene TRBV5-1 combines with J gene TRBJ2-7; D gene unclear. The V gene lost 4 bases and the J gene lost 2 bases, with 10 bases spanning the gap. This CDR3 is 13 amino acids long. The germline gives CDR1 SGHRS, CDR2 YFSETQ. CDR3 in DNA: TGCGCCAGCAGCGCCGACTGGACCTACGAGCAGTACTTC. Amino acids: CASSADWTYEQYF.

In nucleotides, the CDR3 is TGTGCCAGCAGTGGAGCGCCCACCGGGGAGCTGTTTTTT. Protein sequence: CASSGAPTGELFF. The chain couples TRBV2 to TRBJ2-2; D is unresolved. From germline, CDR1 is SNHLY and CDR2 FYNNEI. The CDR3 is 13 amino acids. V was cut by 4 bases and J by 4 bases, with 7 bases left in between.

This chain joins TRBV9 and TRBJ2-1, with 9 bases fitting TRBD1. The trim removed 4 bases at V and 8 bases at J, leaving 4 bases unmatched. Germline CDR1 SGDLS, CDR2 YYNGEE. This CDR3 comprises 13 residues. The CDR3 here is CASSWDRVDEQFF. The CDR3 nucleotides read TGTGCCAGCAGCTGGGACAGGGTGGATGAGCAGTTCTTC.

This clone showed up just once. The chain recombines TRBV6-5 with TRBJ2-4; 11 nucleotides match TRBD1. V lost 5 bases, J lost 10 bases, and 4 bases stayed unmatched. The CDR3 is made up of 13 amino acids. Germline-derived CDR1 and CDR2 are MNHEY and SVGAGI. CDR3 bases: TGTGCCAGCAGTAATGGACAGGGGGCAATTCAGTACTTC. It is translated as CASSNGQGAIQYF.

To note about this clone: Distinct nucleotide sequences in the sample also encode this CDR3. The V gene is TRBV5-1, the J gene TRBJ2-5, with 8 bases aligning to TRBD2. From germline, CDR1 is SGHRS and CDR2 YFSETQ. The CDR3 spans 13 residues. V lost 0 bases to trimming and J lost 5 bases; unmatched junction nucleotides: 0. The DNA for the CDR3 is TGCGCCAGCAGCTTGGCGGGGGGGGAGACCCAGTACTTC. It is translated as CASSLAGGETQYF.

The J gene is TRBJ1-2, the V gene TRBV21-1. TRBV21-1 is a recognized pseudogene. This CDR3 is built from 14 residues. The CDR3 protein is CASSPRRATGGYTF. The DNA of the CDR3 is TGTGCCAGCAGCCCTAGGAGGGCTACCGGGGGCTACACCTTC.

This clone appeared a few times. The chain couples TRBV7-9 to TRBJ1-1; TRBD1 might be the D (5 bases). In germline, CDR1 is SEHNR, CDR2 FQNEAQ (reference sequence). The CDR3 spans 14 residues. V lost 1 base to trimming and J lost 6 bases, with 12 bases between them. CDR3 residues: CASSLGLLGPEAFF. The CDR3, as DNA: TGTGCCAGCAGCTTAGGATTGTTGGGGCCTGAAGCTTTCTTT.

This clone has only a few counts. The J gene is TRBJ1-4, the V gene TRBV7-9, with TRBD1 matching over 8 bases. The CDR3 is 16 amino acids. The V gene end was trimmed by 4 bases and the J gene end by 0 bases; junction bases not matched to a gene: 4. Germline V CDR1 and CDR2: SEHNR, FQNEAQ (reference sequence). DNA of the CDR3: TGTGCCAGCAGCTCGGGACAGGCTGCAACTAATGAAAAACTGTTTTTT. Protein: CASSSGQAATNEKLFF.

The chain links TRBV19 to TRBJ1-2; D uncertain. The CDR3 sequence is 12 residues long. From germline, CDR1 is LNHDA and CDR2 SQIVND (reference sequence). V was pared by 5 bases and J by 2 bases, with 6 bases between. In DNA form, the CDR3 reads TGTGCCAGTAGTCCCCAGAACTATGGCTACACCTTC. The encoded protein is CASSPQNYGYTF. The full variable domain, its missing parts supplied by reference TRBV19 and TRBJ1-2, is DGGITQSPKYLFRKEGQNVTLSCEQNLNHDAMYWYRQDPGQGLRLIYYSQIVNDFQKGDIAEGYSVSREKKESFPLTVTSAQKNPTAFYLCASSPQNYGYTFGSGTRLTVV.